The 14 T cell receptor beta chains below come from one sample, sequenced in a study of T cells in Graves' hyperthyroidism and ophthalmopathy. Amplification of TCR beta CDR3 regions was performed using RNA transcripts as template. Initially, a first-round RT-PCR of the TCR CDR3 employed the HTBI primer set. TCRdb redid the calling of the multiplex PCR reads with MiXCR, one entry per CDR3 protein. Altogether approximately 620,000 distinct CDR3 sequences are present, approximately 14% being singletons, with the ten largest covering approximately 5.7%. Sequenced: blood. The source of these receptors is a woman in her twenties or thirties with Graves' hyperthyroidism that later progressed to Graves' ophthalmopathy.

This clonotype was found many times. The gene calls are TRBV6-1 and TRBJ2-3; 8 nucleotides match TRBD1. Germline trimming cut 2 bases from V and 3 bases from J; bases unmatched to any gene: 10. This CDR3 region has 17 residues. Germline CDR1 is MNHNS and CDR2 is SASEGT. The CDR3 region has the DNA TGTGCCAGCAGTGAACCACCTCAGGGGGCTGTAACAGATACGCAGTATTTT. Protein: CASSEPPQGAVTDTQYF.

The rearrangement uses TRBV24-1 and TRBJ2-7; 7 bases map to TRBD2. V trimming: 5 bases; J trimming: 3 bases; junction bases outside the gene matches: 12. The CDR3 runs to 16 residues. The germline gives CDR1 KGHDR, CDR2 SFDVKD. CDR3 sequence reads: CATSGSTERDVYEQYF. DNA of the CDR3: TGTGCCACCAGTGGCTCGACGGAGCGGGACGTCTACGAGCAGTACTTC.

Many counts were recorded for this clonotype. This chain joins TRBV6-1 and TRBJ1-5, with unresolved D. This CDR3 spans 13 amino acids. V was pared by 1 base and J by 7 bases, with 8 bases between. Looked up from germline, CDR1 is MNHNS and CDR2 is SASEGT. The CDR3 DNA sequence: TGTGCCAGCAGTGAAGGGGAGCACCAGCCCCAGCATTTT. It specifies CASSEGEHQPQHF.

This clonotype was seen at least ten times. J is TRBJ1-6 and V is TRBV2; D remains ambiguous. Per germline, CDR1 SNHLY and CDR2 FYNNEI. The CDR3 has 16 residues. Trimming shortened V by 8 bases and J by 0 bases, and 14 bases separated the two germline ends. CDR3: CASFHPSGSYNSPLHF. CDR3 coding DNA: TGTGCCAGCTTTCACCCATCGGGCTCCTATAATTCACCCCTCCACTTT.

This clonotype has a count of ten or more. CDR3 protein: CATSDGQTGLAGETQYF. DNA of the CDR3: TGTGCCACCAGTGATGGCCAAACGGGACTAGCGGGAGAGACGCAGTATTTT. The V gene is TRBV24-1, the J gene TRBJ2-3; 14 bases are a match to TRBD2. The CDR3 sequence is 17 residues long. V was pared by 3 bases and J by 9 bases, with 10 bases of the junction left unmatched. Germline V gene sequence: CDR1 KGHDR, CDR2 SFDVKD.

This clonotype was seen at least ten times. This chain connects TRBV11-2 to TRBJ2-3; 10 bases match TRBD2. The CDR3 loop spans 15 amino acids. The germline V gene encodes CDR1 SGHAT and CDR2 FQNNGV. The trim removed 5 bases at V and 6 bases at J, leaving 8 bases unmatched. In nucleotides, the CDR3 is TGTGCCAGCAGCCTGGGGGTAGCGGGAGGTGATACGCAGTATTTT. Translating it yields CASSLGVAGGDTQYF.

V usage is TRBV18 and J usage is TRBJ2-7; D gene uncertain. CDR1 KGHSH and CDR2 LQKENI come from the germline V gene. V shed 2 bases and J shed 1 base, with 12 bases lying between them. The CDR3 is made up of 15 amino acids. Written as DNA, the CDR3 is TGTGCCAGCTCACCAGGAAGTGCTCCGTCCTACGAGCAGTACTTC. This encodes CASSPGSAPSYEQYF.

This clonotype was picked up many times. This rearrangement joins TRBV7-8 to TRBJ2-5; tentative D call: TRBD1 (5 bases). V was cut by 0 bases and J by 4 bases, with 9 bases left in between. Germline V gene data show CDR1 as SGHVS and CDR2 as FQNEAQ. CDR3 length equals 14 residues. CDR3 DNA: TGTGCCAGCAGCTTAGCGGCAGGGCCAGAGACCCAGTACTTC. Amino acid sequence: CASSLAAGPETQYF.

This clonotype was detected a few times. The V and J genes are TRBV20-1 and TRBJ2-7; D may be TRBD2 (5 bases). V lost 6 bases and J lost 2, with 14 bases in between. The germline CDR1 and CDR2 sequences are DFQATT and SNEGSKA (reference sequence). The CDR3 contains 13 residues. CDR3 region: CSALRTGTYEQYF. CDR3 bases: TGCAGTGCCTTACGGACTGGGACCTACGAGCAGTACTTC.

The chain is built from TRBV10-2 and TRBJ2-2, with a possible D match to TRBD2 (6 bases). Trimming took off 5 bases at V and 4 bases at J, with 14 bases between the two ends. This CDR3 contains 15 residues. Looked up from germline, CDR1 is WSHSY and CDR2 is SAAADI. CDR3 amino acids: CASSPFGSGTGELFF. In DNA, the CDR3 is TGCGCCAGCAGTCCTTTCGGGAGTGGCACCGGGGAGCTGTTTTTT.

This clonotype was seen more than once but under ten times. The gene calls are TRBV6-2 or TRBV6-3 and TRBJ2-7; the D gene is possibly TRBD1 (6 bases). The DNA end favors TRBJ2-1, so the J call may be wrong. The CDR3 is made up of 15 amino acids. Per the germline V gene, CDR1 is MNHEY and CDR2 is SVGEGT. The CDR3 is CASSSGTRITYEQFF. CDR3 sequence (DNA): TGTGCCAGCAGTTCTGGGACACGAATAACCTACGAGCAGTTCTTC.

The CDR3 spells CASSLDRETGYGYTF. CDR3 nucleotides: TGCGCCAGCAGCTTGGACAGGGAAACGGGCTATGGCTACACCTTC. The genes are TRBV5-1 and TRBJ1-2, with D tentatively TRBD1 (6 bases). The CDR3 consists of 15 residues. The germline V and J ends were trimmed by 0 bases and 4 bases, with 13 bases remaining between them. CDR1 and CDR2 (germline): SGHRS, YFSETQ.

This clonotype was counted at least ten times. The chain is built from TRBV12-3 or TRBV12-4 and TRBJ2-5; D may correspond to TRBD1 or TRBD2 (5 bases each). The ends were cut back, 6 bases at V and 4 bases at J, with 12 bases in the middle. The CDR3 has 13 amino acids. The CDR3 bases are TGTGCCAGCAGCCGGGACGCAGGAGAGACCCAGTACTTC. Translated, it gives CASSRDAGETQYF.

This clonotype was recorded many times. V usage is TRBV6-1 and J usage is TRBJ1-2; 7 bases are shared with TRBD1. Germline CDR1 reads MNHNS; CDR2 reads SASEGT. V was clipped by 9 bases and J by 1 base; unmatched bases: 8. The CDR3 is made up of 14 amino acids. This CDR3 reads CASLLRDSNYGYTF. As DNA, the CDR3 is TGTGCCAGTTTACTGAGGGACAGTAACTATGGCTACACCTTC.